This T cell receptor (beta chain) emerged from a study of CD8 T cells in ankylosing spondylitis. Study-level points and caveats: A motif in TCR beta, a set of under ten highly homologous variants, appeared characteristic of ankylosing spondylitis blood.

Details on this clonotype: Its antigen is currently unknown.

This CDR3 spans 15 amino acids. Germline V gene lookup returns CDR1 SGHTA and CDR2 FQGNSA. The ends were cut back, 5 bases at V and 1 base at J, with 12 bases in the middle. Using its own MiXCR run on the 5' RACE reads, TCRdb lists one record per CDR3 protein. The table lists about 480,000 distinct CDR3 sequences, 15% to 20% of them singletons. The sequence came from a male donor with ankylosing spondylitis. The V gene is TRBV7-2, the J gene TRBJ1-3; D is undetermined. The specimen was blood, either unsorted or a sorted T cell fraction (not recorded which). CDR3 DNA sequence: TGTGCCAGCAGCGAAAGGCTCTTTTCTGGAAACACCATATATTTT. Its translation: CASSERLFSGNTIYF.